Shown below are 20 T cell receptor beta chains from a single sample sequenced in a study of cytomegalovirus exposure and HLA in healthy donors. The protocol was immunoSEQ multiplex PCR, while the TCRdb copy is restricted to in-frame clones and leaves out a portion. In the table there are about 190,000 clones, approximately 84% of which are singletons. The specimen sequenced was PBMCs. The source of these receptors is a man younger than 35 in good health and CMV-seropositive.

This clone turned up a few times. V and J are TRBV30 and TRBJ2-7, with D possibly being TRBD2 (6 bases). V lost 4 bases to trimming and J lost 6 bases, with 16 bases between them. The CDR3 is 13 amino acids. CDR1 is GTSNPN and CDR2 is SVGIG in the germline V gene (reference sequence). This CDR3 reads CAWNGPGVREQYF. The CDR3 DNA sequence: TGTGCCTGGAATGGTCCGGGAGTACGCGAGCAGTACTTC.

This chain connects TRBV7-2 to TRBJ2-7, with D tentatively TRBD1 (5 bases). The V gene lost 5 bases and the J gene lost 3 bases, with 17 bases spanning the gap. The germline V gene encodes CDR1 SGHTA and CDR2 FQGNSA. The CDR3 loop spans 15 amino acids. The CDR3 coding sequence is TGTGCCAGCAGCGCCTCCCAGGGTTCCTACTACGAGCAGTACTTC. Translated, it gives CASSASQGSYYEQYF.

V usage is TRBV29-1 and J usage is TRBJ2-1, with 7 bases matching TRBD2. Germline assignment: CDR1 SQVTM and CDR2 ANQGSEA. The CDR3 loop spans 14 amino acids. The V gene end was trimmed by 6 bases and the J gene end by 2 bases; junction bases not matched to a gene: 7. The CDR3, as DNA: TGCAGCGTGGGGGGACTACCCACCTACAATGAGCAGTTCTTC. This codes for CSVGGLPTYNEQFF.

This clone was found once. J is TRBJ2-7 and V is TRBV7-6; D gene ambiguous. The ends were cut back, 1 base at V and 1 base at J, with 8 bases in the middle. There are 14 residues in the CDR3. The germline CDR1 and CDR2 sequences are SGHVS and FNYEAQ. CDR3 residues: CASSLVRASYEQYF. In nucleotides, the CDR3 is TGTGCCAGCAGCTTAGTACGTGCGTCCTACGAGCAGTACTTC.

The rearrangement uses TRBV30 and TRBJ2-1, with a weak D call TRBD2 (5 bases). Trimming removed 5 bases at V and 10 bases at J, with 12 bases between. The CDR3 totals 11 residues. Germline V gives CDR1 GTSNPN, CDR2 SVGIG (reference sequence). The CDR3 sequence: CAWGDREEQFF. The CDR3 DNA sequence: TGTGCCTGGGGGGATCGGGAAGAGCAGTTCTTC.

V usage is TRBV28 and J usage is TRBJ1-2, with D uncertain. Trimming took 5 bases from V and 2 from J, leaving 6 bases between them. Germline CDR1 MDHEN, CDR2 SYDVKM. The CDR3 loop spans 12 amino acids. The CDR3 coding sequence is TGTGCCAGCAGTACGAGCAACTATGGCTACACCTTC. This codes for CASSTSNYGYTF.

V and J are TRBV28 and TRBJ2-1; 9 nucleotides line up with TRBD1. Looked up from germline, CDR1 is MDHEN and CDR2 is SYDVKM. The CDR3 is 15 amino acids. The junction had 7 bases not matched to a gene; V was cut back by 7 bases and J by 3 bases. The CDR3 sequence: CASNAGQGRYNEQFF. The CDR3 DNA reads TGTGCCAGCAATGCTGGACAGGGGCGCTACAATGAGCAGTTCTTC.

This clone was seen only a few times. V is TRBV5-4 and J is TRBJ2-7; 9 nucleotides align to TRBD2. Germline CDR1 reads SGHNT; CDR2 reads YYREEE (reference sequence). The CDR3 contains 14 residues. Trimming took 5 bases from V and 5 from J; bases not matched to a gene: 8. The CDR3 coding sequence is TGTGCCAGCAGGCAGAGTAGCGGGAGACACGAGCAGTACTTC. Its protein product is CASRQSSGRHEQYF. Full variable domain (remainder filled in from reference TRBV5-4 and TRBJ2-7): ETGVTQSPTHLIKTRGQQVTLRCSSQSGHNTVSWYQQALGQGPQFIFQYYREEENGRGNFPPRFSGLQFPNYSSELNVNALELDDSALYLCASRQSSGRHEQYFGPGTRLTVT.

The chain combines TRBV15 with TRBJ2-7; 9 nucleotides match TRBD1. In germline, CDR1 is LNHNV, CDR2 YYDKDF (reference sequence). J gave up 3 bases and V 0 bases, and 6 bases lay outside the gene matches. The CDR3 contains 16 residues. CDR3 nucleotides: TGTGCCACCAGCAGAGACCGGACAGGGGCCTACTACGAGCAGTACTTC. Protein: CATSRDRTGAYYEQYF.

This clone was seen more than once but under ten times. The chain links TRBV9 to TRBJ2-4, with 10 bases aligning to TRBD2. This CDR3 has 15 amino acids. V lost 1 base and J lost 8; bases outside the gene matches: 6. Germline CDR1 reads SGDLS; CDR2 reads YYNGEE. The CDR3 region has the DNA TGTGCCAGCAGCGTACTAGCGGGAGTAACGGACATTCAGTACTTC. Translating gives CASSVLAGVTDIQYF. Full variable domain (rest looked up from reference TRBV9 and TRBJ2-4): DSGVTQTPKHLITATGQRVTLRCSPRSGDLSVYWYQQSLDQGLQFLIQYYNGEERAKGNILERFSAQQFPDLHSELNLSSLELGDSALYFCASSVLAGVTDIQYFGAGTRLSVL.

This clone came up once. This chain links TRBV29-1 with TRBJ2-6; tentative D call: TRBD1 (5 bases). The ends were cut back, 4 bases at V and 0 bases at J, with 10 bases in the middle. Germline V gives CDR1 SQVTM, CDR2 ANQGSEA. CDR3 size: 15 residues. CDR3 in amino acids: CSVGGVISGANVLTF. DNA of the CDR3: TGCAGCGTTGGGGGCGTCATCTCTGGGGCCAACGTCCTGACTTTC.

This rearrangement joins TRBV2 to TRBJ2-5, with D tentatively TRBD1 (6 bases). V was pared by 4 bases and J by 5 bases, with 14 bases between. This CDR3 has 14 amino acids. Germline CDR1 is SNHLY and CDR2 is FYNNEI. CDR3 amino acids: CASSVDRGGETQYF. The DNA of the CDR3 is TGTGCCAGCAGTGTTGATCGAGGGGGTGAGACCCAGTACTTC.

V gene TRBV19 combines with J gene TRBJ2-2, with 10 bases aligning to TRBD1. The V segment lost 8 bases and the J segment 8 bases; nucleotides outside the gene matches: 8. CDR3 size: 14 residues. From germline, CDR1 is LNHDA and CDR2 SQIVND (reference sequence). This chain's CDR3 is CASLRDRGTGELFF. DNA of the CDR3: TGTGCCAGTCTCAGGGACAGGGGTACTGGGGAGCTGTTTTTT.

The J gene is TRBJ1-4, the V gene TRBV5-1, with D uncertain. Looked up from germline, CDR1 is SGHRS and CDR2 is YFSETQ. This CDR3 comprises 16 residues. V shed 0 bases and J shed 3 bases, with 12 bases lying between them. The CDR3 loop is CASSLDSGLPNEKLFF. As DNA, the CDR3 is TGCGCCAGCAGCTTGGACTCAGGCCTTCCTAATGAAAAACTGTTTTTT.

This clone appeared a single time. This chain links TRBV28 with TRBJ2-1; possibly TRBD2 for D (6 bases). Germline V CDR1 and CDR2: MDHEN, SYDVKM. This CDR3 has 16 residues. Trimming cost V 5 bases and J 5 bases, with 19 bases left between them. For the CDR3, the DNA is TGTGCCAGCAGTCCTCTTTTTGCGGGGAGTAACAATGAGCAGTTCTTC. Its translation: CASSPLFAGSNNEQFF.

The V and J genes are TRBV7-9 and TRBJ2-2; D is possibly TRBD2 (5 bases). Germline assignment: CDR1 SEHNR and CDR2 FQNEAQ (reference sequence). The CDR3 extends over 16 amino acids. V was clipped by 2 bases and J by 0 bases, with 10 bases between them. The CDR3 loop is CASSLYLEANTGELFF. CDR3 bases: TGTGCCAGCAGCTTATATCTGGAGGCGAACACCGGGGAGCTGTTTTTT.

This clone has a single count. The chain employs TRBV28 and TRBJ2-3; 8 bases map to TRBD1. Unmatched junction bases numbered 9, after V lost 1 base and J lost 9 bases. CDR3 size: 15 residues. Germline lookup yields CDR1 MDHEN and CDR2 SYDVKM. In nucleotides, the CDR3 is TGTGCCAGCAGTTTATTGGACAGGGCCTTAGAGACGCAGTATTTT. Protein product: CASSLLDRALETQYF.

This chain uses TRBV25-1 with TRBJ2-3; D might be TRBD1 (5 bases). Deletions cut 3 bases from V and 2 bases from J, with 15 bases between. The CDR3 extends over 16 amino acids. Per the germline V gene, CDR1 is MGHDK and CDR2 is SYGVNS. The CDR3 DNA sequence: TGTGCCAGCAGTGACACAGGAAAAACCACCACAGATACGCAGTATTTT. It yields the protein CASSDTGKTTTDTQYF.

The rearrangement links TRBV29-1 to TRBJ2-1; 10 nucleotides line up with TRBD1. V lost 5 bases, J lost 6 bases, and 13 bases stayed unmatched. Germline V gene data show CDR1 as SQVTM and CDR2 as ANQGSEA. CDR3 length: 16 amino acids. This CDR3 is CSVFTKWDRGGNEQFF. The DNA for the CDR3 is TGCAGCGTTTTTACCAAGTGGGACAGGGGTGGCAATGAGCAGTTCTTC.

V gene TRBV7-2 combines with J gene TRBJ2-1, with TRBD2 matching 7 bases. The germline V gene has CDR1 SGHTA and CDR2 FQGNSA. V trimming: 6 bases; J trimming: 2 bases; junction bases outside the gene matches: 10. The CDR3 length is 16 residues. CDR3: CASSGSGREPYNEQFF. CDR3 coding DNA: TGTGCCAGCAGTGGATCGGGGCGGGAGCCCTACAATGAGCAGTTCTTC.